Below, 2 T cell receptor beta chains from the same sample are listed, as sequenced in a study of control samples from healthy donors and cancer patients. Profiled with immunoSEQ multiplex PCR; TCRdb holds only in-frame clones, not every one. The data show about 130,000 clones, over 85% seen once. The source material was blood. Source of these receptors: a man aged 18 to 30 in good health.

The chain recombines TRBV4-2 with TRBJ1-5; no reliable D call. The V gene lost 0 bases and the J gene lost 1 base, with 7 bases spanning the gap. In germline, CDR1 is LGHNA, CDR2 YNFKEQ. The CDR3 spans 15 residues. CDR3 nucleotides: TGTGCCAGCAGCCAAGAGTTGGGGAGCAATCAGCCCCAGCATTTT. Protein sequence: CASSQELGSNQPQHF.

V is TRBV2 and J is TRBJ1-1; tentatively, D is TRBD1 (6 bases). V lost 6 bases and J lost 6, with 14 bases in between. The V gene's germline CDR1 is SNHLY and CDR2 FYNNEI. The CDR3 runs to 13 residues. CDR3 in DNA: TGTGCCAGCAGCAGAACAGGGAAATCTGAAGCTTTCTTT. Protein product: CASSRTGKSEAFF.